This T cell receptor (beta chain) stems from a study of a mutant IDH1 vaccine in newly diagnosed glioma. This table comes from immunoSEQ multiplex PCR, and its TCRdb copy is limited to in-frame clones, with some not included. The sample lists 50,000 to 60,000 clones, roughly 90% occurring once. On this clone: Its target is not known.

The time point was: week 11, during vaccination. All doses held 300 ug of mutant IDH1 20-mer peptide, with topical imiquimod. The CDR3 runs to 14 residues. Germline CDR1 is MDHEN and CDR2 is SYDVKM. Trimming took off 8 bases at V and 1 base at J, with 11 bases between the two ends. This receptor was identified in a man between 50 and 59 years old with glioma. The sample consisted of PBMCs, taken from a glioma patient whose treatment included an IDH1 peptide vaccine. The genes are TRBV28 and TRBJ2-2; a weak D match, TRBD2 (5 bases). The CDR3 DNA reads as TGTGCCAGCCTTGGACTGATGAACACCGGGGAGCTGTTTTTT. As protein: CASLGLMNTGELFF.